This T cell receptor beta chain was captured in a study of Tregs in tolerant kidney transplant recipients. Study overall: Related graft donors supplied nonmyeloablative bone marrow transplants, and mixed chimerism was transient.

The CDR3 is made up of 18 amino acids. Germline V gene data show CDR1 as SGHAT and CDR2 as FQDESV (reference sequence). V gave up 4 bases and J gave up 4 bases; unmatched junction bases: 18. CD4+CD25+CD127- Tregs, CD4+CD25- non-Tregs, CD4 and CD8 cells were sorted. Clones were sequenced by immunoSEQ multiplex PCR, and TCRdb holds only the in-frame ones, with some missing. The repertoire holds fewer than 100,000 clones, with roughly 93% as singletons. The clonotype originates from a human donor who received a combined kidney and bone marrow transplant. The chain carries TRBV11-1 and TRBJ2-5, with TRBD1 matching 7 bases. The sequencing used CD4+ T cells from blood, collected before the transplant. CDR3 protein: CASSSQGVGWGSSETQYF. CDR3 coding DNA: TGTGCCAGCAGCTCCCAGGGGGTCGGTTGGGGATCTTCAGAGACCCAGTACTTC.